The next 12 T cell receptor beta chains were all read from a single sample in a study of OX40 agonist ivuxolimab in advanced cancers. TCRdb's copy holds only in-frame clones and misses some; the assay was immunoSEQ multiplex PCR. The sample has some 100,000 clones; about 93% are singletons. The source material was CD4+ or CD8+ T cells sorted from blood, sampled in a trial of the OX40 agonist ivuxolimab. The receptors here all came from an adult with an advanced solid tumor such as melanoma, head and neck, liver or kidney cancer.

CDR3 bases: TGCAGCGTTGAAGAAGGGACAGGGAGCGAAAAACTGTTTTTT. As protein: CSVEEGTGSEKLFF. This chain uses TRBV29-1 with TRBJ1-4; TRBD1 matches 9 bases. Germline V lookup: CDR1 SQVTM, CDR2 ANQGSEA. This CDR3 is 14 amino acids long. Trimming took 0 bases from V and 8 from J; bases not matched to a gene: 4.

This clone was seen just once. The CDR3 loop reads CASSLASGRTEAFF. The CDR3, as DNA: TGTGCCAGCAGCTTAGCATCAGGGAGGACTGAAGCTTTCTTT. This chain links TRBV11-2 with TRBJ1-1; D possibly corresponds to TRBD1 (5 bases). V was shortened by 1 base and J by 5 bases, with 11 bases between the two germline ends. The CDR3 loop spans 14 amino acids. Germline values: CDR1 SGHAT, CDR2 FQNNGV.

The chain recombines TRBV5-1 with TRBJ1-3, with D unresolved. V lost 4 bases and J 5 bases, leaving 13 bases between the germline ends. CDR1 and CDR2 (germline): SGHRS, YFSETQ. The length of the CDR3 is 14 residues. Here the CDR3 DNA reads TGCGCCAGCAGCCGGACGCAAGAGCGAAACACCATATATTTT. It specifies CASSRTQERNTIYF.

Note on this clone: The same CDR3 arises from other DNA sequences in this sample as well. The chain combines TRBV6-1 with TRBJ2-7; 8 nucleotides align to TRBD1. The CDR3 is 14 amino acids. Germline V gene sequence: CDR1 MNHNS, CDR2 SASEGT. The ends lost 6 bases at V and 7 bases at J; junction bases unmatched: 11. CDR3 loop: CASSLGQEIYEQYF. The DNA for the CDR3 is TGTGCCAGCAGCCTGGGACAGGAGATCTATGAGCAGTACTTC.

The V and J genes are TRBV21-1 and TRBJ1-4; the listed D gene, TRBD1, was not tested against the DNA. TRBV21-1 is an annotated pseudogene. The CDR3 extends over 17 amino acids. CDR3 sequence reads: CASSKGAGGYVNEKLFF. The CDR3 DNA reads TGTGCCAGCAGCAAAGGGGCAGGGGGCTACGTAAATGAAAAACTGTTTTTT.

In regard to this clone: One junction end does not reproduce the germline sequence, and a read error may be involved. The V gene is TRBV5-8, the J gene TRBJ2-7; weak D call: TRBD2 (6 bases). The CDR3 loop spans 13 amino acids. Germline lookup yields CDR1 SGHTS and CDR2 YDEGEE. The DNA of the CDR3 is TGTGCCAGCAGCCGAGGCGAAGGAGGGGTCCTCGCCTTC. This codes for CASSRGEGGVLAF.

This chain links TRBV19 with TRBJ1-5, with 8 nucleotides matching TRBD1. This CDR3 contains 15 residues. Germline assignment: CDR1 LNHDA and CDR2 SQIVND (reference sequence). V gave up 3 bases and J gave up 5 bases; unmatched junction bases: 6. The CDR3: CASSMGRGRDQPQHF. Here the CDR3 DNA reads TGTGCCAGTAGTATGGGCAGGGGGCGCGATCAGCCCCAGCATTTT.

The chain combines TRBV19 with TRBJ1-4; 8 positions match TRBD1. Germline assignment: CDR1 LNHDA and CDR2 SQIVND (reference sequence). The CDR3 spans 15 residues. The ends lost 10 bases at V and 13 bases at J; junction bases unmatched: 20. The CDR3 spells CATHPPDRDSKRLFF. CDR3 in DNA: TGTGCCACCCATCCCCCGGACAGGGACTCAAAAAGACTGTTTTTT. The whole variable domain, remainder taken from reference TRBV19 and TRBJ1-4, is DGGITQSPKYLFRKEGQNVTLSCEQNLNHDAMYWYRQDPGQGLRLIYYSQIVNDFQKGDIAEGYSVSREKKESFPLTVTSAQKNPTAFYLCATHPPDRDSKRLFFGSGTQLSVL.

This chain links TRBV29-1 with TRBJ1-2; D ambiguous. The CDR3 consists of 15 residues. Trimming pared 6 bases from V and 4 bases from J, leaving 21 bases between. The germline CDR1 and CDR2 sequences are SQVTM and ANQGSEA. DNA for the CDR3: TGCAGCGTGCCCCCTCTAGGCTCAAGAACCTATGGCTACACCTTC. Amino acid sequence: CSVPPLGSRTYGYTF.

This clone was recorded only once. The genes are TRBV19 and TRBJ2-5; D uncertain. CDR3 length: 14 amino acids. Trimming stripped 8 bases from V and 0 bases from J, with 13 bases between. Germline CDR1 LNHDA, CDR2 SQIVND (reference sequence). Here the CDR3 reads CASGRLHNQETQYF. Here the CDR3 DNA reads TGTGCCAGTGGCCGCCTGCACAACCAAGAGACCCAGTACTTC.

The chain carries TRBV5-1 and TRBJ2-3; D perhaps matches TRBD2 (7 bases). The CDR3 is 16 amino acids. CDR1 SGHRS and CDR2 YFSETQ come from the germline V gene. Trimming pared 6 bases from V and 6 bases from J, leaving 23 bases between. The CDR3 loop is CASTLGGATLPDTQYF. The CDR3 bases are TGCGCCAGCACCCTGGGGGGGGCAACCTTGCCCGATACGCAGTATTTT.

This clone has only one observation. This CDR3 reads CASSYEGAEETQYF. CDR3 nucleotide sequence: TGTGCCAGCAGTTACGAGGGGGCAGAAGAGACCCAGTACTTC. This chain connects TRBV6-5 to TRBJ2-5; 7 bases are a match to TRBD1. This CDR3 has 14 amino acids. With V trimmed by 2 bases and J by 3 bases, 3 bases remained unmatched. Germline V CDR1 and CDR2: MNHEY, SVGAGI.